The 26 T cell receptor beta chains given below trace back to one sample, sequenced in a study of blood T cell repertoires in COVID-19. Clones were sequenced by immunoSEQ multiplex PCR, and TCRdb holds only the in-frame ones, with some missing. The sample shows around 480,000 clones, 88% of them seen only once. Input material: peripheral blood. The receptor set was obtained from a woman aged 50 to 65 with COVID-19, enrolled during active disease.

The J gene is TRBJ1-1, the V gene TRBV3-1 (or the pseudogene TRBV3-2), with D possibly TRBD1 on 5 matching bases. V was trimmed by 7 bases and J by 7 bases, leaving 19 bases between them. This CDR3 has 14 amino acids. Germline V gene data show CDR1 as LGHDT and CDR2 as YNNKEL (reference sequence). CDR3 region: CASTDGGTGSEAFF. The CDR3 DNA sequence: TGTGCCAGCACTGACGGGGGGACCGGGAGTGAAGCTTTCTTT.

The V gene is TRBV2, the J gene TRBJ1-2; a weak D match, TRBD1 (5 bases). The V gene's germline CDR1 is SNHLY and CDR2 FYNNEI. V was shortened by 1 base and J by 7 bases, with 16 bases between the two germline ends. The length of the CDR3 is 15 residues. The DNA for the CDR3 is TGTGCCAGCAGTGAAGTAGGGGCAGGGTGGATTGGCTACACCTTC. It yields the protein CASSEVGAGWIGYTF.

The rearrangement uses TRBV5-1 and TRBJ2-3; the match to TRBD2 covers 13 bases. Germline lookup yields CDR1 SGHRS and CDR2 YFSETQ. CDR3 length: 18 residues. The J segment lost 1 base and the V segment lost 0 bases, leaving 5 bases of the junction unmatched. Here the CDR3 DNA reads TGCGCCAGCAGCTTGGGGACTAGCGGGGGTGTTCGCACAGATACGCAGTATTTT. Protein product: CASSLGTSGGVRTDTQYF.

DNA for the CDR3: TGTGCCTTGACAGGGAACGGTGGCTACACCTTC. Translation: CALTGNGGYTF. This rearrangement joins TRBV30 to TRBJ1-2, with 7 bases aligning to TRBD1. This CDR3 spans 11 amino acids. CDR1 is GTSNPN, CDR2 SVGIG, per germline (reference sequence). With 7 bases clipped from V and 7 bases from J, the junction kept 6 bases outside the gene matches.

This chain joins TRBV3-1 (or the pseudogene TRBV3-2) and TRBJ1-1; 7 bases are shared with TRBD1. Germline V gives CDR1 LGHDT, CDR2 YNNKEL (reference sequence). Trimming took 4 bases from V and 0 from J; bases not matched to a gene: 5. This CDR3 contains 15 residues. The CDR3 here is CASSPTGTVNTEAFF. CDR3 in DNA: TGTGCCAGCAGCCCAACCGGGACAGTGAACACTGAAGCTTTCTTT.

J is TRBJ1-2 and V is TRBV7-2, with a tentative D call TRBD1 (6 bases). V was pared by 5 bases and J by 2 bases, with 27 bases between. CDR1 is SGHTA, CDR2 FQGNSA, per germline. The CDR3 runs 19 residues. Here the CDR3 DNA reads TGTGCCAGCAGCCTCAAGGGTCCCCCACAGGGATCGGAAAACTATGGCTACACCTTC. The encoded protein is CASSLKGPPQGSENYGYTF.

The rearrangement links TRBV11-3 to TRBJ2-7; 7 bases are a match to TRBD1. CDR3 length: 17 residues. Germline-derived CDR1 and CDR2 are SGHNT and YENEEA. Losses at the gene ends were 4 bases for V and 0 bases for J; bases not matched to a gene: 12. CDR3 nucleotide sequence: TGTGCCAGCAGCTCCGGGACCCAGGGGGAAAGCTCCTACGAGCAGTACTTC. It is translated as CASSSGTQGESSYEQYF. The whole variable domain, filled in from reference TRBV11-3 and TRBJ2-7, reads EAGVVQSPRYKIIEKKQPVAFWCNPISGHNTLYWYLQNLGQGPELLIRYENEEAVDDSQLPKDRFSAERLKGVDSTLKIQPAELGDSAVYLCASSSGTQGESSYEQYFGPGTRLTVT.

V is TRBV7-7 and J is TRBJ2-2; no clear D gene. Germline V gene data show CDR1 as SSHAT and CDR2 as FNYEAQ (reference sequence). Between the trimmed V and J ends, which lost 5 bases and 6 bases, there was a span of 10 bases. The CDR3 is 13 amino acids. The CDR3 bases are TGTGCCAGCAGCCCCTCCCGGGCCGGGGAGCTGTTTTTT. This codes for CASSPSRAGELFF. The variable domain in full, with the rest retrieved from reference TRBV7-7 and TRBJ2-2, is GAGVSQSPRYKVTKRGQDVTLRCDPISSHATLYWYQQALGQGPEFLTYFNYEAQPDKSGLPSDRFSAERPEGSISTLTIQRTEQRDSAMYRCASSPSRAGELFFGEGSRLTVL.

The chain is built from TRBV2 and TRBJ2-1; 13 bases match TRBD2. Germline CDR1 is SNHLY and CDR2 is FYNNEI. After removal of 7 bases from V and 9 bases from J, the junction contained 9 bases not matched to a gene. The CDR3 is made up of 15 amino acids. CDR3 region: CASIGTSGGAGEQFF. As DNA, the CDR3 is TGTGCCAGCATCGGAACTAGCGGGGGGGCAGGTGAGCAGTTCTTC.

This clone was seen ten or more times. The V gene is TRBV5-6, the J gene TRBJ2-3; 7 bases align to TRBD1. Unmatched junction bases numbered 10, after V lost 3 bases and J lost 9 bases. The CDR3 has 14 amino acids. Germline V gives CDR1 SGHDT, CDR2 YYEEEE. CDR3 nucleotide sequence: TGTGCCAGCAGCTACCGGGACAGAAAAGCCACGCAGTATTTT. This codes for CASSYRDRKATQYF.

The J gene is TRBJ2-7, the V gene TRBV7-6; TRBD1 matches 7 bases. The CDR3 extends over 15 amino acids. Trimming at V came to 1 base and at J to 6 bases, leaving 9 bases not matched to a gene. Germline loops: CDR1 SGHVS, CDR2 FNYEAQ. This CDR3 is CASSLVLGDRVEQYF. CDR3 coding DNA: TGTGCCAGCAGCTTAGTTTTAGGCGACAGGGTCGAGCAGTACTTC.

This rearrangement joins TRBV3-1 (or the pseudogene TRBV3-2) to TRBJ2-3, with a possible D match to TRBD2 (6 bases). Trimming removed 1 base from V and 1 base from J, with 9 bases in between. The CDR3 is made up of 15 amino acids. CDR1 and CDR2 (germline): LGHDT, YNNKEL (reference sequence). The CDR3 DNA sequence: TGTGCCAGCAGCCAAGGACCGGGGGGCACAGATACGCAGTATTTT. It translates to CASSQGPGGTDTQYF.

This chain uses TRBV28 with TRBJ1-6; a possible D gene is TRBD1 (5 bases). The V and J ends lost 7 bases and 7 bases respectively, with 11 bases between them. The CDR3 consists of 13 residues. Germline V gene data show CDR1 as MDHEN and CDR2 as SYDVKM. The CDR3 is CASTGGVNSPLHF. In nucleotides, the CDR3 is TGTGCCAGCACCGGGGGGGTGAATTCACCCCTCCACTTT.

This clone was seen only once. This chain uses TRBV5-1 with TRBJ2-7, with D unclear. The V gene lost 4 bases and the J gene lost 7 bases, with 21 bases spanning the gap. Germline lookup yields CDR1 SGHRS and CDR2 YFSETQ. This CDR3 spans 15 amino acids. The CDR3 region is CASSLGSWQNVEQYF. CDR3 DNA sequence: TGCGCCAGCAGCCTGGGGTCGTGGCAGAACGTGGAGCAGTACTTC. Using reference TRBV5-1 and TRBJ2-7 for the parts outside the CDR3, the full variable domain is KAGVTQTPRYLIKTRGQQVTLSCSPISGHRSVSWYQQTPGQGLQFLFEYFSETQRNKGNFPGRFSGRQFSNSRSEMNVSTLELGDSALYLCASSLGSWQNVEQYFGPGTRLTVT.

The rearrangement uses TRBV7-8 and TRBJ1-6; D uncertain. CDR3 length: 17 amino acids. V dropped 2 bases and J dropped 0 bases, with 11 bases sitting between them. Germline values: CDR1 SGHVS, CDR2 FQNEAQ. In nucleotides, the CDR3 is TGTGCCAGCAGCTTATCCGGGTTGAGCTCCTATAATTCACCCCTCCACTTT. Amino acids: CASSLSGLSSYNSPLHF.

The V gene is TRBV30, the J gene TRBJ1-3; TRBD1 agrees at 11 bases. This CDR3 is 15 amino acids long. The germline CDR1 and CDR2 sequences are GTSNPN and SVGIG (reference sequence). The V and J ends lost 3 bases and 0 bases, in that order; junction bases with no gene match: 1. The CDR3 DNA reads TGTGCCTGGAGGGACAGGGGGCGCTCTGGAAACACCATATATTTT. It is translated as CAWRDRGRSGNTIYF.

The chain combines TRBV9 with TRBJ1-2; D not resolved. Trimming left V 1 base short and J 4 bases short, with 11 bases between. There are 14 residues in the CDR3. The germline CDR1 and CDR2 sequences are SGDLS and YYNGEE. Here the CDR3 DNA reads TGTGCCAGCAGCGTAAGTGTCTCCAGCTATGGCTACACCTTC. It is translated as CASSVSVSSYGYTF. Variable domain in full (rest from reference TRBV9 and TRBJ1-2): DSGVTQTPKHLITATGQRVTLRCSPRSGDLSVYWYQQSLDQGLQFLIQYYNGEERAKGNILERFSAQQFPDLHSELNLSSLELGDSALYFCASSVSVSSYGYTFGSGTRLTVV.

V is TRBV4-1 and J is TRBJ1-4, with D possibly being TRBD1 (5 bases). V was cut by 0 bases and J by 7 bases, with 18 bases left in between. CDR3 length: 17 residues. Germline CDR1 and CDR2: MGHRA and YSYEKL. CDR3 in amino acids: CASSQEGLSVAFEKLFF. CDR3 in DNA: TGCGCCAGCAGCCAAGAGGGACTGTCGGTGGCCTTTGAAAAACTGTTTTTT.

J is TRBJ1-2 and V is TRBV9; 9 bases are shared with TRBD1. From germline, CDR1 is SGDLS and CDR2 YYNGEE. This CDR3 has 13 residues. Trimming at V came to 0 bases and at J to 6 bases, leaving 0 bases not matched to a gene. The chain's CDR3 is CASSVGTGDGYTF. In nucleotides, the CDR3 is TGTGCCAGCAGCGTAGGGACAGGGGATGGCTACACCTTC.

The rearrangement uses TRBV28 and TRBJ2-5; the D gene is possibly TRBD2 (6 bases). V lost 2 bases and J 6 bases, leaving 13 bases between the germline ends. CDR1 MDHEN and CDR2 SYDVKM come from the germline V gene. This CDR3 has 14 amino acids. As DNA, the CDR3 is TGTGCCAGCAGTTTAGCGGGACCTACGAAGACCCAGTACTTC. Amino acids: CASSLAGPTKTQYF.

CDR3 coding DNA: TGCGCCAGCAGCTTACAGGGATTTGGGGCCAACGTCCTGACTTTC. Amino acids: CASSLQGFGANVLTF. V and J are TRBV5-1 and TRBJ2-6; weak D call: TRBD1 (6 bases). The CDR3 is 15 residues long. V lost 2 bases, J lost 3 bases, and 9 bases lay in between. Germline V gives CDR1 SGHRS, CDR2 YFSETQ. The whole variable domain, remainder taken from reference TRBV5-1 and TRBJ2-6, is KAGVTQTPRYLIKTRGQQVTLSCSPISGHRSVSWYQQTPGQGLQFLFEYFSETQRNKGNFPGRFSGRQFSNSRSEMNVSTLELGDSALYLCASSLQGFGANVLTFGAGSRLTVL.

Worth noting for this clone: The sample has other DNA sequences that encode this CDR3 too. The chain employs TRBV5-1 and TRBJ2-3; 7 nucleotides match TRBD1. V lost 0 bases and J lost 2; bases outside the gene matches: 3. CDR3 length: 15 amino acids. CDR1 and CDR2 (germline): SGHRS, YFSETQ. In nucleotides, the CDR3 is TGCGCCAGCAGCTTGGCCGACAGGGTCACAGATACGCAGTATTTT. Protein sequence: CASSLADRVTDTQYF.

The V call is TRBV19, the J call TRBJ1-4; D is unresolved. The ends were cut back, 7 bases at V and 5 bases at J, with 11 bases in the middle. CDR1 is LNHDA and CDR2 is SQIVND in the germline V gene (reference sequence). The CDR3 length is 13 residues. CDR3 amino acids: CASMGRPNEKLFF. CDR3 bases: TGTGCCAGTATGGGGAGACCAAATGAAAAACTGTTTTTT.

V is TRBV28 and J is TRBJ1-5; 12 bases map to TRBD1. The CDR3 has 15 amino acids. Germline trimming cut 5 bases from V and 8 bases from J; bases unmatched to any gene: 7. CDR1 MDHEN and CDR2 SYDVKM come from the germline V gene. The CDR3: CASSGDRGLRKPQHF. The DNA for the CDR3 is TGTGCCAGCAGTGGGGACAGGGGGCTTAGAAAGCCCCAGCATTTT.

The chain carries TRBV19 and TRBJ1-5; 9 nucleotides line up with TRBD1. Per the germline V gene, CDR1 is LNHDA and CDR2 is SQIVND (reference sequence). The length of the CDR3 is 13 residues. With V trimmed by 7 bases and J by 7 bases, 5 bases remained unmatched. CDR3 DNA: TGTGCCAGTAATGTGGACAGGGGCCAGCCCCAGCATTTT. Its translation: CASNVDRGQPQHF.

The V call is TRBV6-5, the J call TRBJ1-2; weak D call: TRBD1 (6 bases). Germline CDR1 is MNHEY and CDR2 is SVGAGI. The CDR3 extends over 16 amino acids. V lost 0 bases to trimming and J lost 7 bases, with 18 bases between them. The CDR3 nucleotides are TGTGCCAGCAGTTACTCTAACAGGGTCCAGTGGGGTGGCTACACCTTC. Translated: CASSYSNRVQWGGYTF.